This T cell receptor beta chain was obtained from a study of identical twins. Study-level results: Modelling approaches yielded underestimates of out-of-frame TCR alpha sharing between monozygotic twins. One should note that invariant MAIT and iNKT cells could partly confound zero-insertion analyses.

Germline V gives CDR1 MDHEN, CDR2 SYDVKM. V trimming: 4 bases; J trimming: 9 bases; junction bases outside the gene matches: 12. CDR3 size: 16 residues. It was template switching that added a universal primer site, and there were unique molecular identifiers on the cDNA. Each CDR3 protein is one row after TCRdb ran MiXCR on the 5' RACE reads. The sample consists of approximately 280,000 distinct CDR3 sequences, more than 6.5% of them appearing once. In its sample, this clonotype was seen many times. The antigen is undetermined. This sample also belongs to another study, concerning yellow fever vaccine responses in identical twins. That publication notes: Vaccine-induced T cell responses in twins were reportedly observed to appear partly convergent, partly personalized.

The sequence derives from a woman aged 18-29 years in good health. Sequenced material: memory (CD45RO+) T cells sorted from blood. The chain recombines TRBV28 with TRBJ2-1; TRBD2 agrees at 10 bases. The CDR3 bases are TGTGCCAGCAGTTCCACCCTGAGCGGGGGGGTCTTTGAGCAGTTCTTC. This codes for CASSSTLSGGVFEQFF.